The clone carrying this TCR beta chain was recorded many times. The data are from a study of T-cell reconstitution after alpha-beta-depleted transplantation in children. It was with unique molecular identifiers that the TCRbeta library was prepared. Using its own MiXCR run on the PCR reads, TCRdb lists one record per CDR3 protein. The table has about 91,000 distinct CDR3 sequences, roughly 8.4% seen once. Germline CDR1 is ENHRY and CDR2 is SYGVKD. This CDR3 region has 16 residues. The V and J ends lost 0 bases and 1 base respectively, with 7 bases between them. Source: PBMCs from the stem cell graft donor, taken from the stem cell graft. The source of this sequence is a human donor who donated a stem cell graft to a child with congenital amegakaryocytic thrombocytopenia. The chain joins TRBV10-3 to TRBJ2-6; D is perhaps TRBD2 (5 bases). CDR3 coding DNA: TGTGCCATCAGTGAGTCCGCGGGTTCTGGGGCCAACGTCCTGACTTTC. Translating gives CAISESAGSGANVLTF.